The clone carrying this T cell receptor (beta chain) was found once. This sample was taken from a study of T cell repertoires in ileal Crohn's disease. In germline, CDR1 is SGHDN, CDR2 FVKESK. The CDR3 contains 14 residues. V was shortened by 0 bases and J by 14 bases, with 14 bases between the two germline ends. This table comes from immunoSEQ multiplex PCR, and its TCRdb copy is limited to in-frame clones, with some not included. The profile shows roughly 14,000 clones, about 82% of them singletons. This sequence joins TRBV14 and TRBJ1-6; D perhaps matches TRBD1 (6 bases). The source is an adult with Crohn's disease. The sample consisted of ileal tissue. The CDR3: CASSQDLGAPTLHF. The CDR3 region has the DNA TGTGCCAGCAGCCAAGATTTGGGGGCTCCAACCCTCCACTTT.